These 24 T cell receptor beta chains share one sample of origin, sequenced in a study of blood T cell repertoires in COVID-19 (dated by TCRdb to 2018 to 2020). The library was prepared using the immunoSEQ multiplex PCR assay. Entries here come from immuneACCESS through TCRdb and include only in-frame sequences with V and J called. Some clones fail to appear in such tables; in the studies checked, an unresolved V gene covers under half of the shortfall, and the cause of the remainder is unknown. Across this sample there are approximately 270,000 clones, with about 85% seen only once. About 0.9% of the sample comes from the top ten. The sample was peripheral blood. The receptors derive from a human donor with COVID-19, enrolled during active disease. The donor label of this sample is uncertain.

This sequence joins TRBV19 and TRBJ1-1; D uncertain. Germline-derived CDR1 and CDR2 are LNHDA and SQIVND (reference sequence). Trimming shortened V by 5 bases and J by 6 bases, and 13 bases separated the two germline ends. This CDR3 is 13 amino acids long. The CDR3 DNA is TGTGCCAGTAGTTACCGGGGATTTTCTGAAGCTTTCTTT. Protein sequence: CASSYRGFSEAFF.

The chain links TRBV5-6 to TRBJ2-3, with 10 bases matching TRBD1. The CDR3 totals 14 residues. Germline V gene data show CDR1 as SGHDT and CDR2 as YYEEEE. The trim removed 0 bases at V and 5 bases at J, leaving 0 bases unmatched. CDR3 in amino acids: CASSLGDRGDTQYF. CDR3 bases: TGTGCCAGCAGCTTGGGGGACAGGGGAGATACGCAGTATTTT.

This chain links TRBV18 with TRBJ2-5, with 7 positions matching TRBD1. Losses at the gene ends were 5 bases for V and 1 base for J; bases not matched to a gene: 7. Germline V gives CDR1 KGHSH, CDR2 LQKENI. This CDR3 has 15 residues. CDR3 DNA: TGTGCCAGCTCAGATAGTACAGGGGTCCAAGAGACCCAGTACTTC. This sequence encodes CASSDSTGVQETQYF.

The V and J genes are TRBV9 and TRBJ1-1, with D unclear. The CDR3 loop spans 15 amino acids. Germline V lookup: CDR1 SGDLS, CDR2 YYNGEE. Trimming stripped 4 bases from V and 1 base from J, with 14 bases between. In nucleotides, the CDR3 is TGTGCCAGCAGCCTAGTAGCGGGAACGAACACTGAAGCTTTCTTT. Protein: CASSLVAGTNTEAFF.

This chain links TRBV28 with TRBJ2-1, with D perhaps matching TRBD2 (5 bases). Germline V gene data show CDR1 as MDHEN and CDR2 as SYDVKM. V was shortened by 3 bases and J by 1 base, with 7 bases between the two germline ends. CDR3 length: 14 amino acids. CDR3 in amino acids: CASSLRESYNEQFF. CDR3 sequence (DNA): TGTGCCAGCAGTTTGAGGGAGTCCTACAATGAGCAGTTCTTC. The complete variable domain, with remaining parts taken from reference TRBV28 and TRBJ2-1, reads DVKVTQSSRYLVKRTGEKVFLECVQDMDHENMFWYRQDPGLGLRLIYFSYDVKMKEKGDIPEGYSVSREKKERFSLILESASTNQTSMYLCASSLRESYNEQFFGPGTRLTVL.

The rearrangement uses TRBV9 and TRBJ2-1; weak D call: TRBD2 (6 bases). The V end lost 0 bases, the J end lost 9 bases, and 16 bases lay between the germline ends. This CDR3 spans 15 amino acids. Germline loops: CDR1 SGDLS, CDR2 YYNGEE. CDR3: CASSVVGGVESEQFF. As DNA, the CDR3 is TGTGCCAGCAGCGTAGTGGGGGGAGTTGAGTCTGAGCAGTTCTTC.

This clone is a singleton in its sample. The chain employs TRBV3-1 (or the pseudogene TRBV3-2) and TRBJ2-7; weak D call: TRBD1 (7 bases). Germline values: CDR1 LGHDT, CDR2 YNNKEL (reference sequence). V lost 4 bases and J lost 2, with 15 bases in between. The CDR3 spans 15 residues. For the CDR3, the DNA is TGTGCCAGCAGCCCCTCCCAGGGGGGAACCTACGAGCAGTACTTC. It is translated as CASSPSQGGTYEQYF.

This chain joins TRBV3-1 (or the pseudogene TRBV3-2) and TRBJ2-7, with 7 bases lining up with TRBD2. V shed 1 base and J 1 base; nucleotides not matched to a gene: 10. Germline lookup yields CDR1 LGHDT and CDR2 YNNKEL (reference sequence). CDR3 length: 17 residues. This chain's CDR3 is CASSQGTRVLGSYEQYF. The CDR3 region has the DNA TGTGCCAGCAGCCAAGGGACTAGAGTTTTGGGTTCCTACGAGCAGTACTTC.

The rearrangement links TRBV6-5 to TRBJ2-1; tentative D call: TRBD1 (6 bases). V shed 6 bases and J shed 5 bases, with 11 bases lying between them. Germline lookup yields CDR1 MNHEY and CDR2 SVGAGI. The CDR3 extends over 13 amino acids. Here the CDR3 reads CASRHDRNNEQFF. The DNA of the CDR3 is TGTGCCAGCAGACACGACAGGAACAATGAGCAGTTCTTC.

This clone occurred a few times. The gene calls are TRBV30 and TRBJ1-4, with 7 bases that match TRBD1. The CDR3 is made up of 14 amino acids. Losses at the gene ends were 3 bases for V and 3 bases for J; bases not matched to a gene: 4. Germline CDR1 is GTSNPN and CDR2 is SVGIG (reference sequence). The CDR3 loop reads CAWRGGQSNEKLFF. The CDR3 nucleotides read TGTGCCTGGAGGGGGGGACAGTCTAATGAAAAACTGTTTTTT.

The chain recombines TRBV4-1 with TRBJ1-6, with no clear D. The germline V gene has CDR1 MGHRA and CDR2 YSYEKL. Trimming took off 0 bases at V and 10 bases at J, with 22 bases between the two ends. CDR3 length equals 18 residues. The CDR3: CASSQEISLPRSWSPLHF. Here the CDR3 DNA reads TGCGCCAGCAGCCAAGAAATCTCTCTACCGCGGTCGTGGTCACCCCTCCACTTT.

The CDR3 is CASTPRTAGGNAQPQHF. CDR3 coding DNA: TGTGCCAGCACCCCGAGAACGGCAGGGGGTAATGCTCAGCCCCAGCATTTT. This chain links TRBV7-8 with TRBJ1-5, with 7 positions matching TRBD1. The ends lost 7 bases at V and 6 bases at J; junction bases unmatched: 18. The CDR3 has 17 amino acids. From germline, CDR1 is SGHVS and CDR2 FQNEAQ.

This clone showed up many times. The V call is TRBV4-1, the J call TRBJ2-7; TRBD2 matches at 7 bases. Per the germline V gene, CDR1 is MGHRA and CDR2 is YSYEKL. This CDR3 contains 16 residues. The junction had 11 bases not matched to a gene; V was cut back by 4 bases and J by 2 bases. The DNA of the CDR3 is TGCGCCAGCAGCCTCCATGGGGCTAGCGGCGCCTACGAGCAGTACTTC. It is translated as CASSLHGASGAYEQYF.

The V gene is TRBV3-1 (or the pseudogene TRBV3-2), the J gene TRBJ1-2; 7 nucleotides agree with TRBD1. The CDR3 is made up of 13 amino acids. V shed 1 base and J 11 bases; nucleotides not matched to a gene: 7. The V gene's germline CDR1 is LGHDT and CDR2 YNNKEL (reference sequence). CDR3 sequence (DNA): TGTGCCAGCAGCCAAGCGAGACAGGGAAAATACACCTTC. It translates to CASSQARQGKYTF.

This clone showed up just a few times. V gene TRBV27 combines with J gene TRBJ1-6; TRBD1 aligns across 8 bases. The CDR3 loop spans 14 amino acids. CDR1 is MNHEY, CDR2 SMNVEV, per germline (reference sequence). J was trimmed by 8 bases and V by 5 bases; bases with no gene match: 5. CDR3 coding DNA: TGTGCCAGCAGTCTCAGGGGGCGCGATTCACCCCTCCACTTT. It codes for CASSLRGRDSPLHF.

V and J are TRBV27 and TRBJ1-3; D is ambiguous. CDR3 size: 14 residues. The V end lost 11 bases, the J end lost 6 bases, and 20 bases lay between the germline ends. Germline V gene sequence: CDR1 MNHEY, CDR2 SMNVEV (reference sequence). CDR3 residues: CARGEAGSLNTIYF. The CDR3 DNA follows: TGTGCCCGCGGGGAGGCGGGGAGCCTAAACACCATATATTTT.

The chain uses TRBV7-3 and TRBJ1-5; D gene uncertain. CDR1 SGHTA and CDR2 FQGTGA come from the germline V gene. This CDR3 region has 16 residues. Trimming shortened V by 2 bases and J by 9 bases, and 20 bases separated the two germline ends. The chain's CDR3 is CASSLQSAGLMSPQHF. The CDR3 DNA follows: TGTGCCAGCAGCTTACAGTCGGCAGGCCTCATGTCGCCCCAGCATTTT. Together with reference TRBV7-3 and TRBJ1-5, the CDR3 gives the full variable domain: GAGVSQTPSNKVTEKGKYVELRCDPISGHTALYWYRQSLGQGPEFLIYFQGTGAADDSGLPNDRFFAVRPEGSVSTLKIQRTERGDSAVYLCASSLQSAGLMSPQHFGDGTRLSIL.

This chain links TRBV27 with TRBJ2-3, with TRBD2 identical over 7 bases. The CDR3 is made up of 14 amino acids. Germline loops: CDR1 MNHEY, CDR2 SMNVEV (reference sequence). V lost 4 bases to trimming and J lost 5 bases; unmatched junction nucleotides: 6. CDR3 DNA: TGTGCCAGCAGTTCCGGGACTATAGGAGATACGCAGTATTTT. Translation: CASSSGTIGDTQYF.

The CDR3 region has the DNA TGTGCCAGCAGCCAAGAGATCGGGGACAGGGGGTTGGAGACCCAGTACTTC. It codes for CASSQEIGDRGLETQYF. The chain links TRBV4-2 to TRBJ2-5; 11 positions agree with TRBD1. The V and J ends lost 0 bases and 5 bases, in that order; junction bases with no gene match: 8. This CDR3 is built from 17 residues. CDR1 is LGHNA, CDR2 YNFKEQ, per germline.

The rearrangement links TRBV19 to TRBJ1-5, with D uncertain. V was trimmed by 7 bases and J by 2 bases, leaving 6 bases between them. The CDR3 extends over 12 amino acids. The germline V gene encodes CDR1 LNHDA and CDR2 SQIVND (reference sequence). The CDR3 sequence: CASTVGNQPQHF. CDR3 sequence (DNA): TGTGCCAGTACGGTGGGCAATCAGCCCCAGCATTTT.

Here the CDR3 reads CASSRRLAGESGEQYF. The CDR3 DNA reads TGTGCCAGCAGTCGGAGACTAGCGGGAGAATCGGGCGAGCAGTACTTC. The chain employs TRBV27 and TRBJ2-7; 12 nucleotides match TRBD2. This CDR3 is 16 amino acids long. With 5 bases clipped from V and 6 bases from J, the junction kept 11 bases outside the gene matches. Germline V CDR1 and CDR2: MNHEY, SMNVEV (reference sequence).

The chain joins TRBV14 to TRBJ2-7; 14 nucleotides agree with TRBD2. Trimming cost V 5 bases and J 4 bases; bases outside gene matches: 4. The germline V gene has CDR1 SGHDN and CDR2 FVKESK. CDR3 length: 15 residues. In DNA form, the CDR3 reads TGTGCCAGCAGCTCCGGGACTAGCGGGAGATACGAGCAGTACTTC. This codes for CASSSGTSGRYEQYF.

The chain links TRBV5-4 to TRBJ1-1; TRBD1 is a possible D gene (5 bases). The CDR3 sequence is 15 residues long. Germline loops: CDR1 SGHNT, CDR2 YYREEE (reference sequence). V lost 0 bases, J lost 1 base, and 10 bases lay in between. In nucleotides, the CDR3 is TGTGCCAGCAGCTTGGGGACAAACCCGAACACTGAAGCTTTCTTT. Encoded protein: CASSLGTNPNTEAFF.

This clone was picked up one time. The chain uses TRBV30 and TRBJ1-6, with 8 bases fitting TRBD1. CDR1 and CDR2 (germline): GTSNPN, SVGIG (reference sequence). This CDR3 spans 16 amino acids. The J segment lost 9 bases and the V segment lost 2 bases, leaving 12 bases of the junction unmatched. CDR3 residues: CAWSNLPGGAGSPLHF. In nucleotides, the CDR3 is TGTGCCTGGAGTAACCTCCCAGGGGGCGCGGGTTCACCCCTCCACTTT.